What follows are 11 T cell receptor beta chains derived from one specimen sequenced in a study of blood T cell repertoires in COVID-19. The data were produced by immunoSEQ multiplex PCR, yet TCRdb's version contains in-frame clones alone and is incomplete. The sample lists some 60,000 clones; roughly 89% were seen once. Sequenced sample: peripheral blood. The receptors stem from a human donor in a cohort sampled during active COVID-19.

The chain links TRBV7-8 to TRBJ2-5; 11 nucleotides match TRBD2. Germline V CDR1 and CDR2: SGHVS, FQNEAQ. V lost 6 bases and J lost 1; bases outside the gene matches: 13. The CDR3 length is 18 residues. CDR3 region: CASSSGLAGLRGQETQYF. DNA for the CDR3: TGTGCCAGCAGTTCAGGACTAGCGGGTCTGCGCGGCCAAGAGACCCAGTACTTC.

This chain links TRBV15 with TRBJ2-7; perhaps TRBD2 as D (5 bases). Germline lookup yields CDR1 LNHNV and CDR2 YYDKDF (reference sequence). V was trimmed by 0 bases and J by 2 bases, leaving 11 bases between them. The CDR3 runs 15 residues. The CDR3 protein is CATSRDVGETYEQYF. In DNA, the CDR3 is TGTGCCACCAGCAGAGATGTCGGGGAAACCTACGAGCAGTACTTC.

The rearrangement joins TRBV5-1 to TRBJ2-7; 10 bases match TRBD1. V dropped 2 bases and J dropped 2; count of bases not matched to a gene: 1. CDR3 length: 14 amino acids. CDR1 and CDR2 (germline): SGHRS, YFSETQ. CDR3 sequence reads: CASSLGTGAYEQYF. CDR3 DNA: TGCGCCAGCAGCTTAGGGACAGGGGCCTACGAGCAGTACTTC.

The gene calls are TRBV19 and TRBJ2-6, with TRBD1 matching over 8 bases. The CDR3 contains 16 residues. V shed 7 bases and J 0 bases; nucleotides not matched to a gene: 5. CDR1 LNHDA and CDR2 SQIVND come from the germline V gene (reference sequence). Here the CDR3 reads CASKDRGVSGANVLTF. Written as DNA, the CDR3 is TGTGCCAGTAAAGACAGGGGAGTCTCTGGGGCCAACGTCCTGACTTTC.

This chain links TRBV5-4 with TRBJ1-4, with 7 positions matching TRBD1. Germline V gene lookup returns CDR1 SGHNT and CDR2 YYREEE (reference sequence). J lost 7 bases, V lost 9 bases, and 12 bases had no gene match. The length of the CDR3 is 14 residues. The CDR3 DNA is TGTGCCACCTCGACAGGGAGGAAGGGTGAAAAACTGTTTTTT. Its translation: CATSTGRKGEKLFF.

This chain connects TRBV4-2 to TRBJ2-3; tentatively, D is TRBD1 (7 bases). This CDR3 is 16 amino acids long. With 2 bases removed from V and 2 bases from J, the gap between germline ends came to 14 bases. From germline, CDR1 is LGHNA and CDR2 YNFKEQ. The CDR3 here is CASSQRGTEITDTQYF. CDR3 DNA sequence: TGTGCCAGCAGCCAACGGGGGACAGAGATCACAGATACGCAGTATTTT.

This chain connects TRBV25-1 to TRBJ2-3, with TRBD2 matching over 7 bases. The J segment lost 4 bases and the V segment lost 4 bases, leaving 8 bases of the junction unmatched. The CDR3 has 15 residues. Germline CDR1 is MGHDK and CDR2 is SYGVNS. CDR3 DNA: TGTGCCAGCAGTGTGGCGGGAGCAAGCCCAGATACGCAGTATTTT. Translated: CASSVAGASPDTQYF.

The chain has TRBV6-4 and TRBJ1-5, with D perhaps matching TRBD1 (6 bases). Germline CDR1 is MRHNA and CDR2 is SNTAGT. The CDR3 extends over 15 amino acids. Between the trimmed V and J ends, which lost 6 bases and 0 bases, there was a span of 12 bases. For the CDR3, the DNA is TGTGCCAGCAGAGAAAACAGGGATAGCAATCAGCCCCAGCATTTT. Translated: CASRENRDSNQPQHF.

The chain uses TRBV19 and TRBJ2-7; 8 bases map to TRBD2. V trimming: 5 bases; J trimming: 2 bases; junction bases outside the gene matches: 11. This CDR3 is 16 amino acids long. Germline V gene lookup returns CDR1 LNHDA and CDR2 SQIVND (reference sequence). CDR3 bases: TGTGCCAGTAGTCTGACCCGAGCGGGAGCGACCTACGAGCAGTACTTC. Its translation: CASSLTRAGATYEQYF.

CDR3 protein: CASSLAGEVGEQFF. In nucleotides, the CDR3 is TGTGCCAGCTCTCTGGCGGGAGAAGTCGGTGAGCAGTTCTTC. J is TRBJ2-1 and V is TRBV6-5; TRBD2 agrees at 7 bases. CDR1 and CDR2 (germline): MNHEY, SVGAGI. This CDR3 comprises 14 residues. Trimming took 8 bases from V and 9 from J; bases not matched to a gene: 13.

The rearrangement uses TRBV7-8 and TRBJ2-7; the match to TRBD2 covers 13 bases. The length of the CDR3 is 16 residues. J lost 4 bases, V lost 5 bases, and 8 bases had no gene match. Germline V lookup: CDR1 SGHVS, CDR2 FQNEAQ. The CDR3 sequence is CASSPGLAGVGYEQYF. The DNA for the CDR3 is TGTGCCAGCAGCCCAGGACTAGCGGGAGTCGGGTACGAGCAGTACTTC.